These 29 T cell receptor beta chains share one sample of origin, sequenced in a study of blood T cell repertoires in COVID-19. Method: immunoSEQ multiplex PCR; TCRdb's copy keeps in-frame clones and lacks some. The sample lists nearly 110,000 clones, more than 80% occurring once. The sequencing input was peripheral blood. The receptors come from a man aged 40-49 years with active or convalescent COVID-19.

This clone appeared a few times. This rearrangement joins TRBV6-5 to TRBJ1-2, with D unclear. CDR3 length: 16 amino acids. V was cut by 0 bases and J by 8 bases, with 19 bases left in between. CDR1 and CDR2 from the germline V gene are MNHEY and SVGAGI. The CDR3 sequence: CASSYSYSGSMWGYTF. In DNA, the CDR3 is TGTGCCAGCAGTTACTCGTACTCGGGGAGTATGTGGGGCTACACCTTC.

The chain carries TRBV30 and TRBJ1-5; the D is unclear. The germline V gene has CDR1 GTSNPN and CDR2 SVGIG (reference sequence). The CDR3 covers 12 residues. The V gene lost 0 bases and the J gene lost 6 bases, with 6 bases spanning the gap. The CDR3 bases are TGTGCCTGGAGTGTAGACTCTCAGCCCCAGCATTTT. Translated, it gives CAWSVDSQPQHF.

V gene TRBV7-9 combines with J gene TRBJ2-5, with a tentative D call TRBD2 (5 bases). The germline V gene encodes CDR1 SEHNR and CDR2 FQNEAQ (reference sequence). This CDR3 comprises 16 residues. Trimming cost V 2 bases and J 7 bases, with 20 bases left between them. The CDR3 nucleotides read TGTGCCAGCAGCTTATCAACGGGTAGTCTAGCAGGGACCCAGTACTTC. It encodes CASSLSTGSLAGTQYF.

V usage is TRBV7-2 and J usage is TRBJ2-1, with D possibly matching TRBD2 (6 bases). Trimming cost V 8 bases and J 6 bases, with 17 bases left between them. Germline loops: CDR1 SGHTA, CDR2 FQGNSA. The CDR3 covers 14 residues. CDR3 in amino acids: CASALGLRVNEQFF. The DNA of the CDR3 is TGTGCCAGCGCCCTGGGACTTCGGGTCAATGAGCAGTTCTTC.

This chain connects TRBV7-2 to TRBJ2-7; 12 bases are a match to TRBD2. With V trimmed by 5 bases and J by 5 bases, 10 bases remained unmatched. Germline assignment: CDR1 SGHTA and CDR2 FQGNSA. This CDR3 contains 16 residues. In DNA form, the CDR3 reads TGTGCCAGCAGCACCCGGACTAGCGGGACTCCTAACGAGCAGTACTTC. The encoded protein is CASSTRTSGTPNEQYF.

This chain connects TRBV24-1 to TRBJ2-1; D is unclear. Trimming took off 5 bases at V and 5 bases at J, with 6 bases between the two ends. From germline, CDR1 is KGHDR and CDR2 SFDVKD. The CDR3 sequence is 12 residues long. The CDR3 sequence is CATSALNNEQFF. CDR3 nucleotide sequence: TGTGCCACCAGTGCCCTTAACAATGAGCAGTTCTTC.

The chain combines TRBV7-2 with TRBJ1-5; D is perhaps TRBD1 (6 bases). V was pared by 7 bases and J by 0 bases, with 16 bases between. The germline CDR1 and CDR2 sequences are SGHTA and FQGNSA. This CDR3 has 16 amino acids. The CDR3 region has the DNA TGTGCCAGCACCCGGGTCGGGGGGCATAGCAATCAGCCCCAGCATTTT. Its protein is CASTRVGGHSNQPQHF.

The chain couples TRBV6-5 to TRBJ1-6; possible D gene TRBD1, 5 bases. The CDR3 extends over 14 amino acids. CDR1 is MNHEY and CDR2 is SVGAGI in the germline V gene. V shed 0 bases and J shed 9 bases, with 9 bases lying between them. In DNA form, the CDR3 reads TGTGCCAGCAGTTACTCGCGGGGGGTTTCACCCCTCCACTTT. It yields the protein CASSYSRGVSPLHF.

The V and J genes are TRBV7-3 and TRBJ2-1, with 10 bases identical to TRBD2. The trim removed 5 bases at V and 6 bases at J, leaving 7 bases unmatched. Germline V gene data show CDR1 as SGHTA and CDR2 as FQGTGA. This CDR3 is built from 15 residues. The CDR3 spells CASSPGLAAVNEQFF. The CDR3 DNA is TGTGCCAGCAGCCCCGGACTAGCGGCTGTCAATGAGCAGTTCTTC.

This sequence joins TRBV6-4 and TRBJ2-3; TRBD2 is a possible D gene (7 bases). Per germline, CDR1 MRHNA and CDR2 SNTAGT. The V end was cut by 4 bases, the J end by 6 bases, with 14 bases between. The CDR3 covers 14 residues. The CDR3 coding sequence is TGTGCCAGCAGTGTCCTGGGGGGGGCTGATACGCAGTATTTT. Translating gives CASSVLGGADTQYF.

This chain uses TRBV4-1 with TRBJ2-7, with 8 bases that match TRBD2. V was pared by 4 bases and J by 7 bases, with 12 bases of the junction left unmatched. The germline CDR1 and CDR2 sequences are MGHRA and YSYEKL. This CDR3 comprises 15 residues. The CDR3 DNA sequence: TGCGCCAGCAGCCTAAGTAGCGGGGACGCTAGAGAGCAGTACTTC. Translated: CASSLSSGDAREQYF.

This chain links TRBV24-1 with TRBJ1-1; 7 bases are shared with TRBD1. The length of the CDR3 is 16 residues. Germline V gene sequence: CDR1 KGHDR, CDR2 SFDVKD. V lost 4 bases to trimming and J lost 4 bases; unmatched junction nucleotides: 11. The CDR3 here is CATSDLVRGRGTEAFF. CDR3 bases: TGTGCCACCAGTGACCTGGTTAGGGGGCGAGGCACTGAAGCTTTCTTT.

The table lists this clone with a count of one. V is TRBV19 and J is TRBJ2-7; TRBD1 agrees at 7 bases. V lost 2 bases to trimming and J lost 6 bases; unmatched junction nucleotides: 4. This CDR3 is built from 13 residues. CDR1 LNHDA and CDR2 SQIVND come from the germline V gene (reference sequence). This CDR3 reads CASSITTGPEQYF. The CDR3 DNA follows: TGTGCCAGTAGTATAACGACAGGGCCCGAGCAGTACTTC.

The CDR3, as DNA: TGTGCCAGCGGGCAGGACAGGCACTCTGGAAACACCATATATTTT. Translated: CASGQDRHSGNTIYF. V usage is TRBV5-4 and J usage is TRBJ1-3; TRBD1 matches 7 bases. Unmatched junction bases numbered 7, after V lost 7 bases and J lost 0 bases. The germline gives CDR1 SGHNT, CDR2 YYREEE (reference sequence). The CDR3 loop spans 15 amino acids.

The CDR3 bases are TGTGCCAGCAGCCCGAATCAGCCCCAGCATTTT. Its translation: CASSPNQPQHF. This chain uses TRBV5-8 with TRBJ1-5; D not certain. The CDR3 contains 11 residues. V gave up 4 bases and J gave up 4 bases, with 3 bases separating them. Germline loops: CDR1 SGHTS, CDR2 YDEGEE. The entire variable domain, with the rest obtained from reference TRBV5-8 and TRBJ1-5, is as follows: EAGVTQSPTHLIKTRGQQATLRCSPISGHTSVYWYQQALGLGLQFLLWYDEGEERNRGNFPPRFSGRQFPNYSSELNVNALELEDSALYLCASSPNQPQHFGDGTRLSIL.

This chain links TRBV25-1 with TRBJ1-2; D not resolved. CDR1 is MGHDK, CDR2 SYGVNS, per germline. V was clipped by 3 bases and J by 4 bases, with 6 bases between them. The CDR3 loop spans 12 amino acids. Here the CDR3 DNA reads TGTGCCAGCAGTGACCTAGGCTATGGCTACACCTTC. This sequence encodes CASSDLGYGYTF.

The V call is TRBV9, the J call TRBJ2-1, with 8 bases fitting TRBD2. Trimming cost V 6 bases and J 2 bases; bases outside gene matches: 10. This CDR3 contains 16 residues. From germline, CDR1 is SGDLS and CDR2 YYNGEE. The chain's CDR3 is CASTGRAGDPYNEQFF. The CDR3 DNA follows: TGTGCCAGCACCGGGAGGGCGGGAGACCCCTACAATGAGCAGTTCTTC.

The CDR3 spells CASSGTYLGWFF. The CDR3 DNA reads TGTGCCAGTAGTGGGACTTACTTGGGCTGGTTCTTC. The chain carries TRBV19 and TRBJ2-1, with D possibly TRBD2 on 6 matching bases. V lost 5 bases to trimming and J lost 15 bases, with 17 bases between them. Germline assignment: CDR1 LNHDA and CDR2 SQIVND (reference sequence). The CDR3 consists of 12 residues.

The CDR3 is CASSMQGNTEAFF. The CDR3 coding sequence is TGTGCCAGCAGCATGCAGGGGAACACTGAAGCTTTCTTT. This sequence joins TRBV7-3 and TRBJ1-1; possibly TRBD1 for D (5 bases). CDR3 length equals 13 residues. CDR1 is SGHTA and CDR2 is FQGTGA in the germline V gene. The V end was cut by 5 bases, the J end by 1 base, with 8 bases between.

Only one count was recorded for this clone. The chain carries TRBV18 and TRBJ2-1, with D perhaps matching TRBD2 (6 bases). This CDR3 comprises 16 residues. Trimming pared 6 bases from V and 7 bases from J, leaving 22 bases between. Germline CDR1 and CDR2: KGHSH and LQKENI. CDR3 loop: CASSLGTPDAGNEQFF. In nucleotides, the CDR3 is TGTGCCAGCTCCCTTGGGACTCCCGATGCGGGGAATGAGCAGTTCTTC.

CDR3 bases: TGTGCCTGGGGCACTAATGAGCAGTTCTTC. This codes for CAWGTNEQFF. The chain joins TRBV30 to TRBJ2-1; D is unclear. V lost 5 bases to trimming and J lost 7 bases, with 6 bases between them. Looked up from germline, CDR1 is GTSNPN and CDR2 is SVGIG (reference sequence). The CDR3 is made up of 10 amino acids.

The V call is TRBV7-9, the J call TRBJ2-7; D might be TRBD1 (6 bases). Germline V gives CDR1 SEHNR, CDR2 FQNEAQ (reference sequence). CDR3 length: 15 amino acids. Trimming shortened V by 5 bases and J by 1 base, and 15 bases separated the two germline ends. CDR3 loop: CASSPWAGASYEQYF. Here the CDR3 DNA reads TGTGCCAGCAGCCCGTGGGCAGGGGCGTCCTACGAGCAGTACTTC.

The chain uses TRBV3-1 (or the pseudogene TRBV3-2) and TRBJ1-2; D is possibly TRBD1 (5 bases). V was shortened by 3 bases and J by 6 bases, with 11 bases between the two germline ends. CDR3 length: 13 residues. Looked up from germline, CDR1 is LGHDT and CDR2 is YNNKEL (reference sequence). The CDR3 sequence is CASSQGGGNGYTF. CDR3 DNA sequence: TGTGCCAGCAGCCAGGGGGGAGGGAATGGCTACACCTTC.

This chain joins TRBV19 and TRBJ2-1; 9 bases match TRBD1. This CDR3 is 15 amino acids long. With V trimmed by 10 bases and J by 4 bases, 11 bases remained unmatched. The germline CDR1 and CDR2 sequences are LNHDA and SQIVND (reference sequence). This CDR3 reads CATDFGQGLYNEQFF. CDR3 DNA sequence: TGTGCCACCGACTTCGGACAGGGGCTATACAATGAGCAGTTCTTC.

The CDR3 reads CASSSSGDSYNEQFF. In DNA, the CDR3 is TGTGCCAGCAGCTCTAGCGGGGACTCCTACAATGAGCAGTTCTTC. The V and J genes are TRBV11-2 and TRBJ2-1; 9 bases align to TRBD2. The ends lost 4 bases at V and 0 bases at J; junction bases unmatched: 1. CDR3 size: 15 residues. The germline V gene has CDR1 SGHAT and CDR2 FQNNGV.

The chain links TRBV30 to TRBJ1-5; D is unclear. Germline V gene lookup returns CDR1 GTSNPN and CDR2 SVGIG (reference sequence). V was trimmed by 3 bases and J by 2 bases, leaving 11 bases between them. This CDR3 is built from 14 residues. The CDR3, as DNA: TGTGCCTGGAGCCATGACTCGGGCAATCAGCCCCAGCATTTT. Translating it yields CAWSHDSGNQPQHF. Supplemented by reference TRBV30 and TRBJ1-5, the full variable domain reads SQTIHQWPATLVQPVGSPLSLECTVEGTSNPNLYWYRQAAGRGLQLLFYSVGIGQISSEVPQNLSASRPQDRQFILSSKKLLLSDSGFYLCAWSHDSGNQPQHFGDGTRLSIL.

The V and J genes are TRBV7-2 and TRBJ1-2; 11 bases map to TRBD1. J gave up 8 bases and V 5 bases, and 10 bases lay outside the gene matches. Germline-derived CDR1 and CDR2 are SGHTA and FQGNSA. There are 15 residues in the CDR3. CDR3 protein: CASSLDRGPMTGYTF. CDR3 nucleotide sequence: TGTGCCAGCAGCCTGGACAGGGGGCCGATGACGGGCTACACCTTC.

V gene TRBV3-1 (or the pseudogene TRBV3-2) combines with J gene TRBJ1-3, with 8 bases fitting TRBD1. J was trimmed by 4 bases and V by 6 bases; bases with no gene match: 11. CDR1 is LGHDT, CDR2 YNNKEL, per germline (reference sequence). CDR3 length equals 16 residues. The CDR3 sequence is CASSSLDRARGNTIYF. Written as DNA, the CDR3 is TGTGCCAGCAGTTCTCTGGACAGGGCGCGGGGAAACACCATATATTTT.

This clone was counted once. V and J are TRBV9 and TRBJ2-7; TRBD1 might be the D (5 bases). Trimming took 0 bases from V and 4 from J, leaving 8 bases between them. The CDR3 is 13 residues long. Germline values: CDR1 SGDLS, CDR2 YYNGEE. CDR3 DNA sequence: TGTGCCAGCAGCGTAGGACAGAATTACGAGCAGTACTTC. The encoded protein is CASSVGQNYEQYF.